Listed here are 10 T cell receptor beta chains from one sample, sequenced in a study of T cell repertoires in cytomegalovirus infection. TCRdb used MiXCR to reprocess the reads, holding one entry per CDR3 protein. The top ten hold less than 5% of the sample, which has approximately 76,000 distinct CDR3 sequences, less than 4.5% seen once. Sequenced: PBMCs. All receptors come from a human donor in good health (CMV status not recorded). Some clones in this sample may be carry-over from other donors' samples.

This clonotype was recorded many times. The J gene is TRBJ1-1, the V gene TRBV28; maybe TRBD1 (5 bases). The CDR3 runs to 13 residues. The V end lost 2 bases, the J end lost 6 bases, and 10 bases lay between the germline ends. CDR1 MDHEN and CDR2 SYDVKM come from the germline V gene. The CDR3: CASSLLGGAEAFF. CDR3 bases: TGTGCCAGCAGTTTACTGGGAGGGGCTGAAGCTTTCTTT.

The table lists this clonotype with many counts. CDR3 nucleotides: TGTGCCAGCAGCTTAGACAGGGGAGGAACTGAAGCTTTCTTT. Protein: CASSLDRGGTEAFF. The V and J genes are TRBV7-2 and TRBJ1-1; 7 bases are shared with TRBD1. The germline V gene encodes CDR1 SGHTA and CDR2 FQGNSA. There are 14 residues in the CDR3. V lost 1 base, J lost 5 bases, and 4 bases stayed unmatched.

This clonotype was detected ten times or more. This chain uses TRBV10-3 with TRBJ2-3, with 7 bases matching TRBD1. The CDR3 is 15 residues long. CDR1 and CDR2 (germline): ENHRY, SYGVKD. V shed 10 bases, J shed 2 bases, and the junction held 12 bases outside the gene matches. CDR3 loop: CATTRDRQTTDTQYF. CDR3 coding DNA: TGTGCCACAACCCGGGACAGACAAACCACAGATACGCAGTATTTT.

This clonotype was detected many times. CDR3 sequence reads: CSASRNRASGANVLTF. DNA of the CDR3: TGCAGTGCTAGTAGAAACAGGGCATCTGGGGCCAACGTCCTGACTTTC. V and J are TRBV20-1 and TRBJ2-6; possibly TRBD1 for D (6 bases). Trimming removed 3 bases at V and 1 base at J, with 13 bases between. The CDR3 is 16 amino acids. CDR1 and CDR2 from the germline V gene are DFQATT and SNEGSKA (reference sequence).

In its sample, this clonotype was seen many times. This chain connects TRBV10-3 to TRBJ2-1; 7 nucleotides agree with TRBD1. Per germline, CDR1 ENHRY and CDR2 SYGVKD. The ends lost 3 bases at V and 0 bases at J; junction bases unmatched: 11. The CDR3 contains 18 residues. In nucleotides, the CDR3 is TGTGCCATCAGTGACCCGCAGGGGGTGGGTCTCTCCTACAATGAGCAGTTCTTC. Translated, it gives CAISDPQGVGLSYNEQFF.

This clonotype was seen at least ten times. The rearrangement uses TRBV24-1 and TRBJ1-1, with no clear D. This CDR3 region has 13 residues. Trimming stripped 6 bases from V and 0 bases from J, with 7 bases between. Germline CDR1 is KGHDR and CDR2 is SFDVKD. The CDR3 coding sequence is TGTGCCACCAGTACCGGCTTGAACACTGAAGCTTTCTTT. Translating it yields CATSTGLNTEAFF.

Judged by abundance, this clonotype is medium-sized (0.01 to 0.1%). This chain joins TRBV7-2 and TRBJ1-2; 8 bases map to TRBD1. The trim removed 5 bases at V and 6 bases at J, leaving 8 bases unmatched. Germline CDR1 reads SGHTA; CDR2 reads FQGNSA. CDR3 size: 14 residues. This CDR3 is CASSPTGGGNGYTF. The CDR3 DNA reads as TGTGCCAGCAGCCCCACAGGGGGGGGCAATGGCTACACCTTC.

This clonotype was counted at least ten times. The junction and the germline gene differ at one end; a read error may be behind it. This chain links TRBV6-2 or TRBV6-3 with TRBJ1-1; D is possibly TRBD1 (5 bases). The CDR3 covers 14 residues. The V gene's germline CDR1 is MNHEY and CDR2 SVGEGT. CDR3 coding DNA: TGTGCCAGCTCCCTCCGTGCGACAGCGGATGGTTGTGGCTTT. This sequence encodes CASSLRATADGCGF.

This clonotype has a count of ten or more. The chain employs TRBV7-2 and TRBJ1-5; D is uncertain. Germline V gene data show CDR1 as SGHTA and CDR2 as FQGNSA. Trimming left V 0 bases short and J 0 bases short, with 9 bases between. This CDR3 is built from 16 residues. CDR3 residues: CASSLAARYSNQPQHF. CDR3 coding DNA: TGTGCCAGCAGCTTAGCAGCCAGGTATAGCAATCAGCCCCAGCATTTT.

As regards this clonotype: An end of the junction differs from the germline gene, which may be a read error. The rearrangement links TRBV6-5 to TRBJ1-5, with D maybe TRBD1 (5 bases). CDR3 length: 15 residues. Germline CDR1 reads MNHEY; CDR2 reads SVGAGI. Here the CDR3 DNA reads TGTGCCGGCAGTTACTCGAGGGACTCCAATCAGCCCCAGCATTTT. It codes for CAGSYSRDSNQPQHF.